This entry describes one T cell receptor beta chain. The antigen is not known. This sample is drawn from a study of beta chain features in type 1 diabetes. As for the study in general: Healthy donors and patients showed comparable age, gender and cell yields.

Purity (above 95%) was reached by all sorted populations. Points from the study as a whole: Individuals with type 1 diabetes displayed fewer insertions and more deletions at VDJ junctions. PCR might preferentially amplify shorter templates, equally in patients and controls. Shortening that was moderate but significant affected the TCRB CDR3s of Type 1 diabetes patients in all four CD4+ subsets.

Every bit of the isolated RNA underwent reverse transcription, so sequencing read expressed TCRB transcripts. Generated by immunoSEQ multiplex PCR, the TCRdb table keeps only in-frame clones and is missing some. Among around 260,000 clones, approximately 20% were seen once, and the ten largest hold 0.028%. This CDR3 is 15 amino acids long. V was clipped by 7 bases and J by 4 bases, with 20 bases between them. Germline CDR1 and CDR2: SGHRS and YFSETQ. The sample consisted of naive CD4+ T cells from blood. The chain couples TRBV5-1 to TRBJ1-1; D is undetermined. The clonotype comes from a middle-aged woman with type 1 diabetes. This CDR3 is CASGPQGTPGTEAFF. The CDR3, as DNA: TGCGCCAGCGGCCCACAAGGAACCCCAGGCACTGAAGCTTTCTTT.